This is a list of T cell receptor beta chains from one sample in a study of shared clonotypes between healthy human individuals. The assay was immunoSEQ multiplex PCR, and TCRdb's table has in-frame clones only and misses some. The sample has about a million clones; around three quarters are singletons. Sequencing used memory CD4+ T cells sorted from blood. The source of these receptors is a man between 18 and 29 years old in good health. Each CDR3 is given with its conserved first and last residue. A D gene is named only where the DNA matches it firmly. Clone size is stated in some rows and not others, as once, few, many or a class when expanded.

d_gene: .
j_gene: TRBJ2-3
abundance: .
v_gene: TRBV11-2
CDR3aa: CASSLDLWEDTQYF
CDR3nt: TGTGCCAGCAGCTTAGACCTTTGGGAAGATACGCAGTATTTT

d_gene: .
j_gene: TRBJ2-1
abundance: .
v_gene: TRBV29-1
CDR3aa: CSLGHLRDNEQFF
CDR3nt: TGCAGCCTTGGACACCTCAGAGACAATGAGCAGTTCTTC

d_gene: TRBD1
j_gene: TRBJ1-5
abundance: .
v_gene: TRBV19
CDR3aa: CASRQGASNQPQHF
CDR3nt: TGTGCCAGCCGGCAGGGGGCTTCTAATCAGCCCCAGCATTTT

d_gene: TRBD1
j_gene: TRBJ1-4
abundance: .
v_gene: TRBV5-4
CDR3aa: CASSLQGAEEKLFF
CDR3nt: TGTGCCAGCAGCTTGCAGGGGGCAGAAGAAAAACTGTTTTTT

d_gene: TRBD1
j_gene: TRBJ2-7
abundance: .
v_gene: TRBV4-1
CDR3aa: CASSRDRGADEQYF
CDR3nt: TGCGCCAGCAGCCGGGACAGGGGGGCAGACGAGCAGTACTTC

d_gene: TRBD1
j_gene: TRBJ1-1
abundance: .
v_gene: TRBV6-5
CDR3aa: CASRDRAGSEAFF
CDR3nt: TGTGCCAGCAGAGACAGGGCGGGGTCTGAAGCTTTCTTT

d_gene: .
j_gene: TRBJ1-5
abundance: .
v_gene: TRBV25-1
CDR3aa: CASSEENQPQHF
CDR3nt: TGTGCCAGCAGTGAGGAAAATCAGCCCCAGCATTTT

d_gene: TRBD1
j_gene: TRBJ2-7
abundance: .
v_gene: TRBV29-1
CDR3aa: CSVDAGGSYEQYF
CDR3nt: TGCAGCGTTGATGCAGGGGGCTCCTACGAGCAGTACTTC

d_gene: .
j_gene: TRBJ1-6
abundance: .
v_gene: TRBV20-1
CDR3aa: CSASSEGSLHF
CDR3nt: TGCAGTGCATCAAGCGAGGGGTCCCTCCACTTT

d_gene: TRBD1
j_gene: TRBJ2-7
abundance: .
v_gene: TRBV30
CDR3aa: CAWTGTGSYEQYF
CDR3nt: TGTGCCTGGACCGGGACAGGGTCCTACGAGCAGTACTTC

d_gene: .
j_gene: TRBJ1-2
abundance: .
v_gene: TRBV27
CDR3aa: CASTGAPGGGYYGYTF
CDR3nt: TGTGCCAGCACTGGGGCCCCCGGAGGTGGCTATTATGGCTACACCTTC

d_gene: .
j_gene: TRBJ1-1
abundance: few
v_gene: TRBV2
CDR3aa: CASSEVTVNTEAFF
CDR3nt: TGTGCCAGCAGTGAAGTCACGGTGAACACTGAAGCTTTCTTT

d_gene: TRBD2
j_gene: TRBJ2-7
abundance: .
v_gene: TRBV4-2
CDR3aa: CASSQGRENYEQYF
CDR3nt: TGTGCCAGCAGCCAAGGGCGGGAGAACTACGAGCAGTACTTC